This is a list of T cell receptor beta chains from one sample in a study of response to subunit inactivated influenza vaccine. A single record per CDR3 protein comes from TCRdb applying MiXCR to the RT-PCR reads. The sample lists about 830,000 distinct CDR3 sequences, about 18% seen once, with roughly 11% in the top ten. Sequences were derived from PBMCs from blood, sampled approximately 5 days after vaccination. All receptors derive from a man aged 50-59 years who received an inactivated influenza vaccine. Both conserved end residues are part of each CDR3. The D gene is left open where the match is weak. Clone sizes are given selectively: once, few, many, or a class where the clone is expanded.

j_call	d_call	clone_size	v_call	cdr3_aa	cdr3_nt
TRBJ2-7	-	-	TRBV14	CASSQSRGTETYEQYF	TGTGCCAGCAGCCAATCTCGCGGGACGGAGACCTACGAGCAGTACTTC
TRBJ2-3	-	few	TRBV9	CASSSPGKSDTQYF	TGTGCCAGCAGCTCCCCCGGGAAGTCAGATACGCAGTATTTT
TRBJ1-2	-	-	TRBV20-1	CSARPIGGYTF	TGCAGTGCTAGACCCATCGGGGGCTACACCTTC
TRBJ2-7	TRBD1	-	TRBV6-6	CASQHRGSYEQYF	TGTGCCAGCCAACACAGGGGTTCCTACGAGCAGTACTTC
TRBJ2-2	-	-	TRBV10-3	CAIAAVLNTGELFF	TGTGCCATCGCGGCGGTGCTGAACACCGGGGAGCTGTTTTTT
TRBJ2-7	-	-	TRBV4-1	CASSQGTDSYEQYF	TGCGCCAGCAGCCAAGGGACAGACTCCTACGAGCAGTACTTC
TRBJ1-6	-	few	TRBV27	CASSFISSPLHF	TGTGCCAGCAGTTTTATTTCTTCACCCCTCCACTTT
TRBJ1-4	-	few	TRBV20-1	CSASREKLFF	TGCAGTGCTAGCCGGGAAAAACTGTTTTTT
TRBJ1-2	-	few	TRBV7-2	CASSYPGAYGYTF	TGTGCCAGCAGCTACCCCGGGGCCTATGGCTACACCTTC
TRBJ2-1	-	many	TRBV5-1	CASSLAGDEQFF	TGCGCCAGCAGCTTGGCAGGGGATGAGCAGTTCTTC
TRBJ1-6	-	-	TRBV11-2	CASTNTKTVSPLHF	TGTGCCAGCACCAATACCAAGACAGTCTCACCCCTCCACTTT
TRBJ2-1	TRBD2	-	TRBV12-3/TRBV12-4	CASSLAFASGGPNSYNEQFF	TGTGCCAGCAGTTTAGCGTTCGCTAGCGGGGGGCCAAACTCCTACAATGAGCAGTTCTTC
TRBJ1-2	-	-	TRBV3-1	CASSRGTNGYTF	TGTGCCAGCAGCCGTGGGACAAATGGCTACACCTTC
TRBJ2-5	-	many	TRBV6-5	CASSYSTQGPKTQYF	TGTGCCAGCAGTTACAGCACGCAAGGTCCGAAGACCCAGTACTTC
TRBJ2-1	TRBD2	few	TRBV10-3	CAISGVLAESSYNEQFF	TGTGCCATCAGTGGGGTACTAGCGGAGAGCTCCTACAATGAGCAGTTCTTC
TRBJ1-1	-	few	TRBV6-1	CASIPYGAGRAFF	TGTGCCAGCATACCCTACGGGGCAGGGAGGGCTTTCTTT
TRBJ2-1	-	-	TRBV9	CASNGAAGYNEQFF	TGTGCCAGCAACGGAGCAGCTGGTTACAATGAGCAGTTCTTC
TRBJ1-2	-	-	TRBV10-3	CAITDRTNYGYTF	TGTGCCATCACGGACAGAACTAACTATGGCTACACCTTC
TRBJ2-7	TRBD2	-	TRBV7-9	CASSLDGAGAYEQYF	TGTGCCAGCAGCTTAGATGGGGCGGGGGCCTACGAGCAGTACTTC
TRBJ2-7	-	few	TRBV27	CASSFEARSYEQYF	TGTGCCAGCAGTTTTGAAGCCAGATCCTACGAGCAGTACTTC
TRBJ2-2	-	-	TRBV29-1	CSVRPPGGELFF	TGCAGCGTTCGGCCTCCGGGAGGGGAGCTGTTTTTT
TRBJ2-7	-	-	TRBV11-2	CASSSGGEGEQYF	TGTGCCAGCAGCTCTGGGGGCGAGGGGGAGCAGTACTTC
TRBJ2-7	TRBD1	-	TRBV6-1	CASSKLQGWYEQYF	TGTGCCAGCAGTAAACTACAGGGGTGGTACGAGCAGTACTTC
TRBJ2-7	TRBD1	few	TRBV20-1	CSGQRRGQGAREQYF	TGCAGTGGTCAGAGGAGGGGACAGGGGGCGCGGGAGCAGTACTTC
TRBJ1-2	-	few	TRBV6-5	CASSYGLAGRNYGYTF	TGTGCCAGCAGTTACGGTTTGGCAGGCCGTAACTATGGCTACACCTTC
TRBJ2-7	-	-	TRBV6-5	CASSYSKTGQLYEQYF	TGTGCCAGCAGTTACTCGAAGACAGGACAGCTCTACGAGCAGTACTTC
TRBJ2-3	-	few	TRBV7-2	CASSPTSAGSTQYF	TGTGCCAGCAGCCCGACTAGTGCGGGAAGTACGCAGTATTTT
TRBJ2-1	TRBD2	many	TRBV6-5	CASSYGTSGYNEQFF	TGTGCCAGCAGTTACGGGACTAGCGGATACAATGAGCAGTTCTTC
TRBJ2-2	-	many	TRBV3-1	CASTPAGQNTGELFF	TGTGCCAGCACCCCTGCCGGGCAAAACACCGGGGAGCTGTTTTTT
TRBJ2-1	TRBD1	few	TRBV6-5	CASSSRDSFNEQFF	TGTGCCAGCAGTTCCCGGGACAGTTTCAATGAGCAGTTCTTC
TRBJ2-3	TRBD2	many	TRBV12-3/TRBV12-4	CASSLSGGNTDTQYF	TGTGCCAGCAGTCTTAGCGGGGGGAACACAGATACGCAGTATTTT
TRBJ1-4	-	-	TRBV5-1	CASSLGGQDEKLFF	TGCGCCAGCAGCTTGGGGGGGCAAGATGAAAAACTGTTTTTT
TRBJ2-7	-	-	TRBV5-5	CASSLDKAIYEQYF	TGTGCCAGCAGCCTAGACAAGGCGATCTACGAGCAGTACTTC
TRBJ2-7	TRBD1	few	TRBV5-1	CASSLADRGQGAEQYF	TGCGCCAGCAGCTTGGCAGATCGGGGACAGGGGGCCGAGCAGTACTTC
TRBJ1-1	-	-	TRBV12-3/TRBV12-4	CASERQPRRNTEAFF	TGTGCCAGCGAGAGGCAACCACGAAGGAACACTGAAGCTTTCTTT
TRBJ2-7	TRBD2	few	TRBV15	CATSRSGGNSYEQYF	TGTGCCACCAGCAGGTCGGGAGGCAATTCCTACGAGCAGTACTTC
TRBJ1-1	-	-	TRBV19	CASSIGQGYTEAFF	TGTGCCAGTAGTATAGGCCAGGGTTACACTGAAGCTTTCTTT
TRBJ2-2	-	-	TRBV6-2/TRBV6-3	CASSYSGGVNTGELFF	TGTGCCAGCAGTTACTCGGGGGGCGTGAACACCGGGGAGCTGTTTTTT
TRBJ2-1	-	few	TRBV7-2	CASSQTGLNNEQFF	TGTGCCAGCAGCCAAACGGGGCTAAACAATGAGCAGTTCTTC
TRBJ2-1	-	-	TRBV11-3	CASSGWSAGGSYNEQFF	TGTGCCAGCAGCGGGTGGAGCGCCGGGGGCTCCTACAATGAGCAGTTCTTC
TRBJ2-2	TRBD1	few	TRBV4-2	CASSQGGQGGAGELFF	TGTGCCAGCAGCCAGGGAGGACAGGGTGGGGCCGGGGAGCTGTTTTTT
TRBJ2-5	TRBD2	-	TRBV12-3/TRBV12-4	CATGLAGGETQYF	TGTGCCACCGGACTAGCGGGGGGAGAGACCCAGTACTTC
TRBJ2-1	TRBD2	-	TRBV6-1	CASSRLADYNEQFF	TGTGCCAGCAGTCGACTAGCGGATTACAATGAGCAGTTCTTC
TRBJ1-2	TRBD1	few	TRBV20-1	CSARDRNLNRDSYGYTF	TGCAGTGCTAGAGATCGAAATTTGAACCGGGACAGCTATGGCTACACCTTC
TRBJ2-1	TRBD1	-	TRBV28	CASSPTGERVNEQFF	TGTGCCAGCAGCCCGACAGGGGAACGGGTAAATGAGCAGTTCTTC
TRBJ1-2	-	many	TRBV7-2	CASSFLTINYGYTF	TGTGCCAGCAGCTTTTTGACAATCAACTATGGCTACACCTTC
TRBJ2-5	TRBD2	-	TRBV20-1	CSARDLGLAGGRETQYF	TGCAGTGCTAGAGATCTGGGGCTAGCGGGGGGACGGGAGACCCAGTACTTC
TRBJ2-4	-	-	TRBV5-5	CASSLGFIQGYGNIQYF	TGTGCCAGCAGCTTGGGGTTCATCCAGGGATACGGAAACATTCAGTACTTC
TRBJ1-1	-	many	TRBV18	CASSRLDRNTEAFF	TGTGCCAGCTCGCGTTTAGACCGGAACACTGAAGCTTTCTTT
TRBJ2-5	TRBD1	-	TRBV7-2	CASSLGPTVGGLQETQYF	TGTGCCAGCAGCTTAGGGCCGACGGTAGGGGGCCTCCAAGAGACCCAGTACTTC
TRBJ1-4	-	few	TRBV4-3	CASSQDWQIPVLDF	TGCGCCAGCAGCCAAGATTGGCAGATACCCGTGTTAGATTTT